This T cell receptor (beta chain) emerged from a study of T cell responses to AZD1222 COVID-19 vaccine. Study conclusions and caveats: At baseline, just five to seven AZD1222 recipients tested seropositive. Most donors were white British, females outnumbered males, and clonal diversity was possibly underestimated.

Sequencing was performed with immunoSEQ multiplex PCR; in TCRdb, only in-frame clones are kept and a portion is missing. The data show around 130,000 clones, about 88% seen once. With regard to this clone: The antigen is undetermined.

Per the germline V gene, CDR1 is SGHRS and CDR2 is YFSETQ. CDR3 size: 13 residues. V was shortened by 6 bases and J by 5 bases, with 13 bases between the two germline ends. Both about-4-week and about-12-week second-dose recipients were combined. This specimen was peripheral blood, taken 28 days after the second AZD1222 dose. This sequence was found in an adult who received the AZD1222 COVID-19 vaccine. The chain combines TRBV5-1 with TRBJ2-3, with a possible D match to TRBD2 (5 bases). The CDR3: CASNLEARDTQYF. The CDR3 region has the DNA TGCGCCAGCAATCTGGAGGCGAGAGATACGCAGTATTTT.